These 24 T cell receptor beta chains came from one sample sequenced in a study of CD8+ T cells in alopecia areata. Sequencing used cDNA as its template, made by extracting RNA and reverse transcribing it. Assay used: immunoSEQ multiplex PCR; TCRdb lists only in-frame clones, some missing. The repertoire has approximately 150,000 clones, around 87% of them found once; the top ten carry less than 15%. Treatment described: oral pan-JAK inhibitor, 5-10 mg twice daily. The sample in question was CD8+ T cells sorted from blood, obtained at week 4, from a patient treated with tofacitinib. The receptors shown here come from a human donor with alopecia areata.

This clone was seen only once. The chain couples TRBV5-1 to TRBJ1-6; the D is unclear. CDR3 length equals 14 residues. Trimming took 4 bases from V and 7 from J, leaving 12 bases between them. Germline assignment: CDR1 SGHRS and CDR2 YFSETQ. CDR3 region: CASSGALGNSPLHF. CDR3 nucleotide sequence: TGCGCCAGCAGCGGAGCGTTGGGCAATTCACCCCTCCACTTT. The whole variable domain, remainder taken from reference TRBV5-1 and TRBJ1-6, is KAGVTQTPRYLIKTRGQQVTLSCSPISGHRSVSWYQQTPGQGLQFLFEYFSETQRNKGNFPGRFSGRQFSNSRSEMNVSTLELGDSALYLCASSGALGNSPLHFGNGTRLTVT.

The rearrangement uses TRBV9 and TRBJ2-1, with a possible D match to TRBD2 (5 bases). Trimming left V 0 bases short and J 1 base short, with 11 bases between. This CDR3 is 16 amino acids long. Germline CDR1 and CDR2: SGDLS and YYNGEE. The CDR3, as DNA: TGTGCCAGCAGCGTAGCGAGGGCGGAATCCTACAATGAGCAGTTCTTC. Its translation: CASSVARAESYNEQFF.

A few counts support this clone. The chain uses TRBV5-1 and TRBJ2-6, with unresolved D. The germline CDR1 and CDR2 sequences are SGHRS and YFSETQ. The CDR3 totals 16 residues. Trimming cost V 0 bases and J 0 bases, with 7 bases left between them. As DNA, the CDR3 is TGCGCCAGCAGCTTGGACGCTTACTCTGGGGCCAACGTCCTGACTTTC. This translates into CASSLDAYSGANVLTF. The variable domain in full, completed from reference TRBV5-1 and TRBJ2-6, reads KAGVTQTPRYLIKTRGQQVTLSCSPISGHRSVSWYQQTPGQGLQFLFEYFSETQRNKGNFPGRFSGRQFSNSRSEMNVSTLELGDSALYLCASSLDAYSGANVLTFGAGSRLTVL.

Details on this clone: Germline and junction disagree at one end, which may indicate a read error. This chain links TRBV30 with TRBJ2-7, with 12 bases that match TRBD2. The CDR3 runs 18 residues. Germline lookup yields CDR1 GTSNPN and CDR2 SVGIG (reference sequence). CDR3 region: CAGRTSGKGIWLVYEQYF. Written as DNA, the CDR3 is TGTGCCGGGAGGACTAGCGGGAAGGGGATTTGGCTTGTTTACGAGCAGTACTTC.

The gene calls are TRBV7-9 and TRBJ1-2, with D hard to call. Deletions cut 6 bases from V and 6 bases from J, with 14 bases between. The germline CDR1 and CDR2 sequences are SEHNR and FQNEAQ (reference sequence). This CDR3 region has 13 residues. Here the CDR3 DNA reads TGTGCCAGCAGGGGCCCTTACGACGATGGCTACACCTTC. Its protein product is CASRGPYDDGYTF. Together with reference TRBV7-9 and TRBJ1-2, the CDR3 gives the full variable domain: DTGVSQNPRHKITKRGQNVTFRCDPISEHNRLYWYRQTLGQGPEFLTYFQNEAQLEKSRLLSDRFSAERPKGSFSTLEIQRTEQGDSAMYLCASRGPYDDGYTFGSGTRLTVV.

Comments on this clone: Sequence at one end of the junction differs from germline and may be a read error. The rearrangement uses TRBV27 and TRBJ2-7, with D possibly matching TRBD1 (5 bases). CDR1 and CDR2 (germline): MNHEY, SMNVEV (reference sequence). The CDR3 sequence is 13 residues long. CDR3 amino acids: CTSSFGRDYEQYF. In DNA form, the CDR3 reads TGTACCAGCAGTTTTGGCAGGGACTACGAGCAGTACTTC.

V and J are TRBV27 and TRBJ1-2; D ambiguous. V was clipped by 3 bases and J by 6 bases, with 11 bases between them. Germline V lookup: CDR1 MNHEY, CDR2 SMNVEV (reference sequence). CDR3 length: 13 amino acids. CDR3 in amino acids: CASSFAGSDGYTF. DNA for the CDR3: TGTGCCAGCAGTTTCGCGGGATCCGATGGCTACACCTTC.

This clone was recorded only once. V usage is TRBV7-9 and J usage is TRBJ2-5, with 11 bases lining up with TRBD2. The germline gives CDR1 SEHNR, CDR2 FQNEAQ (reference sequence). V dropped 5 bases and J dropped 3; count of bases not matched to a gene: 8. The CDR3 runs to 16 residues. The CDR3 region has the DNA TGTGCCAGCAGCGGCACGGGGACTAGCGGTAAAGAGACCCAGTACTTC. It codes for CASSGTGTSGKETQYF.

The chain employs TRBV6-5 and TRBJ2-2; D remains ambiguous. CDR3 length equals 12 residues. Deletions cut 0 bases from V and 6 bases from J, with 2 bases between. Germline values: CDR1 MNHEY, CDR2 SVGAGI. The CDR3 DNA reads TGTGCCAGCAGTTACTCCCCCGGGGAGCTGTTTTTT. Translating gives CASSYSPGELFF.

Comments on this clone: The sample carries other DNA sequences with the same CDR3. The rearrangement uses TRBV27 and TRBJ1-5; D gene ambiguous. This CDR3 comprises 13 residues. The V gene's germline CDR1 is MNHEY and CDR2 SMNVEV (reference sequence). The germline V and J ends were trimmed by 6 bases and 0 bases, with 6 bases remaining between them. DNA for the CDR3: TGTGCCAGCAGCTTTTATAGCAATCAGCCCCAGCATTTT. It yields the protein CASSFYSNQPQHF.

This clone was observed a few times. J is TRBJ2-7 and V is TRBV6-5; TRBD1 might be the D (5 bases). This CDR3 contains 13 residues. Germline V CDR1 and CDR2: MNHEY, SVGAGI. V was pared by 2 bases and J by 3 bases, with 8 bases between. This chain's CDR3 is CASSYGAVYEQYF. The CDR3 bases are TGTGCCAGCAGTTACGGGGCTGTCTACGAGCAGTACTTC.

This chain links TRBV30 with TRBJ2-7; a possible D gene is TRBD1 (6 bases). The CDR3 extends over 14 amino acids. V was trimmed by 0 bases and J by 1 base, leaving 10 bases between them. Germline-derived CDR1 and CDR2 are GTSNPN and SVGIG (reference sequence). CDR3: CAWSVSDRSYEQYF. The CDR3 DNA reads TGTGCCTGGAGTGTGTCTGACAGGTCCTACGAGCAGTACTTC.

The V and J genes are TRBV6-1 and TRBJ2-2; no reliable D call. Germline assignment: CDR1 MNHNS and CDR2 SASEGT. The CDR3 spans 13 residues. V lost 1 base and J 6 bases, leaving 6 bases between the germline ends. The CDR3 nucleotides are TGTGCCAGCAGTGAAGTTCTCTCCGGGGAGCTGTTTTTT. It translates to CASSEVLSGELFF.

CDR3 sequence reads: CAWSREDGPTGDTQYF. CDR3 bases: TGTGCCTGGAGTCGCGAGGACGGACCCACGGGAGATACGCAGTATTTT. The chain is built from TRBV30 and TRBJ2-3; D gene uncertain. Trimming removed 2 bases at V and 5 bases at J, with 20 bases between. The CDR3 contains 16 residues. CDR1 GTSNPN and CDR2 SVGIG come from the germline V gene (reference sequence). Based on the CDR3 plus reference TRBV30 and TRBJ2-3, the full variable domain is SQTIHQWPATLVQPVGSPLSLECTVEGTSNPNLYWYRQAAGRGLQLLFYSVGIGQISSEVPQNLSASRPQDRQFILSSKKLLLSDSGFYLCAWSREDGPTGDTQYFGPGTRLTVL.

This clone was found a few times. The rearrangement joins TRBV4-2 to TRBJ1-6; D ambiguous. The V and J ends lost 7 bases and 6 bases respectively, with 16 bases between them. Per germline, CDR1 LGHNA and CDR2 YNFKEQ. The CDR3 is 15 residues long. In DNA form, the CDR3 reads TGTGCCAGCATAGAGACTCAAGAGGCTAATTCACCCCTCCACTTT. It yields the protein CASIETQEANSPLHF.

This clone occurred once. The chain couples TRBV2 to TRBJ2-7; 7 bases agree with TRBD1. V shed 2 bases, J shed 2 bases, and the junction held 6 bases outside the gene matches. The CDR3 runs to 15 residues. CDR1 and CDR2 from the germline V gene are SNHLY and FYNNEI. In nucleotides, the CDR3 is TGTGCCAGCAGTGAACGGGACAGAAACCCCTACGAGCAGTACTTC. Translation: CASSERDRNPYEQYF.

V gene TRBV14 combines with J gene TRBJ2-2, with 9 bases identical to TRBD1. With V trimmed by 4 bases and J by 6 bases, 3 bases remained unmatched. The CDR3 contains 14 residues. Germline CDR1 SGHDN, CDR2 FVKESK. The CDR3, as DNA: TGTGCCAGCAGCCCAGACAGGGGGTCCGGGGAGCTGTTTTTT. This gives the protein CASSPDRGSGELFF.

The chain is built from TRBV9 and TRBJ1-1, with TRBD1 matching 7 bases. The CDR3 contains 16 residues. J gave up 0 bases and V 3 bases, and 8 bases lay outside the gene matches. CDR1 is SGDLS and CDR2 is YYNGEE in the germline V gene. The CDR3 protein is CASSEGQGVMNTEAFF. CDR3 bases: TGTGCCAGCAGCGAGGGGCAGGGGGTGATGAACACTGAAGCTTTCTTT.

This chain connects TRBV29-1 to TRBJ2-3, with D possibly being TRBD1 or TRBD2 (6 bases each). This CDR3 comprises 13 residues. The V and J ends lost 1 base and 11 bases respectively, with 16 bases between them. CDR1 and CDR2 (germline): SQVTM, ANQGSEA. Here the CDR3 reads CSVEGGALGEQYF. CDR3 bases: TGCAGCGTTGAAGGGGGGGCGTTAGGTGAGCAGTATTTT.

The count of this clone is one. The genes are TRBV19 and TRBJ2-3; D may match TRBD1 or TRBD2 (5 bases each). The CDR3 is 15 residues long. The V and J ends lost 2 bases and 3 bases respectively, with 12 bases between them. Germline V gene lookup returns CDR1 LNHDA and CDR2 SQIVND (reference sequence). The CDR3 protein is CASSISWGKTDTQYF. CDR3 coding DNA: TGTGCCAGTAGTATAAGTTGGGGGAAGACAGATACGCAGTATTTT. The whole variable domain, filled in from reference TRBV19 and TRBJ2-3, reads DGGITQSPKYLFRKEGQNVTLSCEQNLNHDAMYWYRQDPGQGLRLIYYSQIVNDFQKGDIAEGYSVSREKKESFPLTVTSAQKNPTAFYLCASSISWGKTDTQYFGPGTRLTVL.

The chain joins TRBV5-1 to TRBJ2-3; 8 bases fit TRBD1. Germline loops: CDR1 SGHRS, CDR2 YFSETQ. The CDR3 runs 14 residues. The J segment lost 5 bases and the V segment lost 1 base, leaving 3 bases of the junction unmatched. The CDR3, as DNA: TGCGCCAGCAGCTTGCGCAGGGGGCTAGATACGCAGTATTTT. It translates to CASSLRRGLDTQYF.

The chain links TRBV29-1 to TRBJ1-5; D gene uncertain. V gave up 0 bases and J gave up 4 bases, with 4 bases separating them. The germline gives CDR1 SQVTM, CDR2 ANQGSEA. The CDR3 contains 12 residues. The CDR3 sequence is CSVEDENQPQHF. CDR3 bases: TGCAGCGTTGAAGATGAAAATCAGCCCCAGCATTTT.

The genes are TRBV6-6 and TRBJ2-4; TRBD2 agrees at 8 bases. The germline V gene has CDR1 MNHNY and CDR2 SVGAGI (reference sequence). There are 14 residues in the CDR3. V dropped 6 bases and J dropped 9; count of bases not matched to a gene: 10. The DNA for the CDR3 is TGTGCCAGCAGGCCGCGGGGGGCGATGACCATTCAGTACTTC. This encodes CASRPRGAMTIQYF.

This clone has more than one count but fewer than ten. The chain employs TRBV11-2 and TRBJ2-4; no clear D. Trimming cost V 5 bases and J 5 bases, with 7 bases left between them. CDR3 length: 12 amino acids. CDR1 and CDR2 from the germline V gene are SGHAT and FQNNGV. CDR3 sequence: CASSHPENIQYF. CDR3 bases: TGTGCCAGCAGCCACCCCGAAAACATTCAGTACTTC.